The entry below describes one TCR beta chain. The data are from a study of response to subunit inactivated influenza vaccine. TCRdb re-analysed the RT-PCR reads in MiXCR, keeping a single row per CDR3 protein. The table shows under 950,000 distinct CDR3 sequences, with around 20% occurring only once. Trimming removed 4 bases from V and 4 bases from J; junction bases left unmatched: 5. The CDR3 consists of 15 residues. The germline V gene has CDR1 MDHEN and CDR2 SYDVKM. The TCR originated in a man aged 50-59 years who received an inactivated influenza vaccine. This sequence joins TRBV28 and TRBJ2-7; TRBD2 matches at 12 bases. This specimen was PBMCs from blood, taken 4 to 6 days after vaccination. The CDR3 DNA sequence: TGTGCCAGCAGTTCGATGACTAGCGGGAGATACGAGCAGTACTTC. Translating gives CASSSMTSGRYEQYF.